This T cell receptor (beta chain) is drawn from a study of blood T cells in healthy people across ages. Turning to the study itself: Per two T cells, about one barcoded beta molecule was captured through template switching.

Study-level results: Underestimates were what the diversity estimates from one million T cells were considered to be.

Details on this clonotype: No antigen is known for it.

The draw of peripheral blood yielded ten milliliters from each donor. V was trimmed by 0 bases and J by 0 bases, leaving 8 bases between them. The CDR3 contains 15 residues. A J-beta primer mix and a sample-barcoded 5' primer were used in a second PCR of about 7 to 12 cycles. MiXCR, applied by TCRdb to the 5' RACE reads, yields one record per CDR3 protein. The repertoire holds 800,000 to 1,000,000 distinct CDR3 sequences, about 44% seen once, with roughly 13% in the top ten. The chain employs TRBV12-3 or TRBV12-4 and TRBJ1-1; D is uncertain. The TCR originated in a man aged 25 to 40 in good health. Sequencing was done on a sample of blood. For the CDR3, the DNA is TGTGCCAGCAGTTTAGCGAACAGTTTGAACACTGAAGCTTTCTTT. Amino acids: CASSLANSLNTEAFF.